This TCR beta chain was identified in a study of cytomegalovirus exposure and HLA in healthy donors. Study-wide results and limits: Sequence variants that were highly shared formed a cluster that was likely a sequencing artifact. According to the study, about 180 TCR beta chains were cytomegalovirus-associated. Reportedly, diagnosis of cytomegalovirus status by the classifier showed high specificity and sensitivity.

After removal of 4 bases from V and 7 bases from J, the junction contained 3 bases not matched to a gene. CDR3 size: 13 residues. CDR1 is LNHNV, CDR2 YYDKDF, per germline (reference sequence). In regard to this clone: Antigen unknown.

With 60 Vbeta and 13 Jbeta primers, the PCR was carried out. The assay was immunoSEQ multiplex PCR, and TCRdb's table has in-frame clones only and misses some. Of about 110,000 clones in the sample, roughly 70% were seen once. The sequencing sample was made of PBMCs. The sequence was collected from a woman aged 40 to 50 in good health and CMV-seropositive. The chain joins TRBV15 to TRBJ2-2, with 7 bases that match TRBD2. The CDR3 reads CATSMGLLGELFF. The CDR3, as DNA: TGTGCCACCAGCATGGGACTACTCGGGGAGCTGTTTTTT.